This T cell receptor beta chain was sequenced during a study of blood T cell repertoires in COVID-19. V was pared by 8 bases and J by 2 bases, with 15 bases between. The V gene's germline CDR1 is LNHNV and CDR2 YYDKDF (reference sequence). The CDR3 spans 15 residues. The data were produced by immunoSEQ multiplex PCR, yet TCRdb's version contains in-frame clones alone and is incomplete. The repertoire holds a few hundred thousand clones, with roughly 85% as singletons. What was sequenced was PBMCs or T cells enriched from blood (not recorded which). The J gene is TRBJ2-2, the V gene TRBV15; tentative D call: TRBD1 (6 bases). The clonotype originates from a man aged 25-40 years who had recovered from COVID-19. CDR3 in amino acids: CATPHPGTNTGELFF. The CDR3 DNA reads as TGTGCCACCCCTCACCCCGGGACAAACACCGGGGAGCTGTTTTTT.